This record covers a single TCR beta chain. The antigen remains unidentified. This specimen includes other DNA sequences encoding the same CDR3. The sample originates from a study of neoadjuvant anti-PD-1 for oral cavity cancer. Most PBMC samples had 480 ng input DNA in six replicates. Sequencing was performed with immunoSEQ multiplex PCR; in TCRdb, only in-frame clones are kept and a portion is missing. This sample has about 81,000 clones, with 84% found just once. Patients had HPV-negative, locally advanced oral cavity squamous cell carcinoma. Study-level points and caveats: PBMC Gini-index clonality exceeded responders' in non-responders post-nivolumab.

From germline, CDR1 is SNHLY and CDR2 FYNNEI. Trimming at V came to 4 bases and at J to 3 bases, leaving 8 bases not matched to a gene. This CDR3 is 16 amino acids long. The sample consisted of PBMCs, taken before nivolumab (anti-PD-1) treatment. The chain couples TRBV2 to TRBJ1-4, with 7 positions matching TRBD1. This clonotype was obtained from a person aged 40-85 years with oral cavity squamous cell carcinoma. DNA of the CDR3: TGTGCCAGCAGTGGGAAAGGGGGCTCCTCTAATGAAAAACTGTTTTTT. Amino acids: CASSGKGGSSNEKLFF.